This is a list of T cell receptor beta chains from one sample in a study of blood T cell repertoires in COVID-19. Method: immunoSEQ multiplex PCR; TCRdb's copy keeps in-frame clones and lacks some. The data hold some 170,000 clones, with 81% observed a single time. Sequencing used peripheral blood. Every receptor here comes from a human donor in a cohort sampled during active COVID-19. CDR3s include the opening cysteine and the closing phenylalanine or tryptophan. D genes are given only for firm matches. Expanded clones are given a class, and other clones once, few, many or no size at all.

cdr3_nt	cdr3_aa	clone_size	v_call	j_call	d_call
TGCGCCAGCAGCCAAGATAGCTATGCAAATACGCAGTATTTT	CASSQDSYANTQYF	NA	TRBV4-3	TRBJ2-3	NA
TGTGCCAGCAGCCTCGAGGTAGCGGGTGTAGATACGCAGTATTTT	CASSLEVAGVDTQYF	NA	TRBV7-6	TRBJ2-3	TRBD2
TGTGCCAGCAGCCTGGACAGTTACAATCAGCCCCAGCATTTT	CASSLDSYNQPQHF	once	TRBV2	TRBJ1-5	NA
TGTGCCAGCAGTACACCCTCTCCACAGGGGGCGGCTTTCTTT	CASSTPSPQGAAFF	NA	TRBV6-5	TRBJ1-1	TRBD1
TGTGCCAGCAGCCGAGTTACGGGACAGGATTTTTACGAGCAGTACTTC	CASSRVTGQDFYEQYF	NA	TRBV6-2/TRBV6-3	TRBJ2-7	TRBD1
TGTGCCAGCAGCTTGGCTGATACGCAGTATTTT	CASSLADTQYF	NA	TRBV5-6	TRBJ2-3	NA
TGTGCCAGCAGTTTCGACAGTTTCTATGGCTACACCTTC	CASSFDSFYGYTF	NA	TRBV6-5	TRBJ1-2	NA
TGTGCTAGCAGCTTAGTAGCGGGAGGGACTGAGCAGTTCTTC	CASSLVAGGTEQFF	NA	TRBV7-7	TRBJ2-1	TRBD2
TGTGCCAGCAGCCGAGAAGGGACTCTCATCGCGAACACCGGGGAGCTGTTTTTT	CASSREGTLIANTGELFF	NA	TRBV14	TRBJ2-2	NA
TGCGCCAGCAGCTTGGCGGGGGGCGCGGTAGAGACCCAGTACTTC	CASSLAGGAVETQYF	NA	TRBV5-1	TRBJ2-5	NA
TGTGCCAGCTCCCCTTACGAGAACTTCTATGGCTACACCTTC	CASSPYENFYGYTF	NA	TRBV25-1	TRBJ1-2	NA
TGTGCCAGCTCACCACAGTCCACTAGCGGGGCTATATCCACAGATACGCAGTATTTT	CASSPQSTSGAISTDTQYF	NA	TRBV18	TRBJ2-3	TRBD2
TGTGCCAGCAGCGTAGTAGAGGGATTGGTTTCAGATACGCAGTATTTT	CASSVVEGLVSDTQYF	NA	TRBV9	TRBJ2-3	NA
TGTGCCAGCAGCTTAAATGGACGAGGGGGCACCATATATTTT	CASSLNGRGGTIYF	NA	TRBV7-2	TRBJ1-3	NA
TGTGCCAGCAGTGAAATAGGGGGCACAGATACGCAGTATTTT	CASSEIGGTDTQYF	NA	TRBV2	TRBJ2-3	NA
TGTGCCAGCAGTTACTCTTCGACAGGGACTGAAAAACTGTTTTTT	CASSYSSTGTEKLFF	NA	TRBV6-6	TRBJ1-4	TRBD1
TGTGCCATCAGCCCCGGAGGAGGAGAGACCCAGTACTTC	CAISPGGGETQYF	NA	TRBV10-3	TRBJ2-5	NA
TGTGCCAGCAGCAGTGGGACAGGGAGAAGGGGGAAAGCACCCCTCCACTTT	CASSSGTGRRGKAPLHF	once	TRBV6-2/TRBV6-3	TRBJ1-6	TRBD1
TGCGCCAGCAGCCAAGAGGGGACAGGGGATGACGAGCAGTACTTC	CASSQEGTGDDEQYF	NA	TRBV4-3	TRBJ2-7	TRBD1
TGTGCCAGCAGTGAAATGCGGGAGGCGGAGACCCAGTACTTC	CASSEMREAETQYF	NA	TRBV2	TRBJ2-5	TRBD2
TGTGCCAGCAGCCTGGGGGCTAGCGGGGGCACAGATACGCAGTATTTT	CASSLGASGGTDTQYF	NA	TRBV5-5	TRBJ2-3	TRBD2
TGTGCCAGCAGTTTAGATTGGGTACAGGGGGGATACCACTACGAGCAGTACTTC	CASSLDWVQGGYHYEQYF	NA	TRBV28	TRBJ2-7	TRBD1